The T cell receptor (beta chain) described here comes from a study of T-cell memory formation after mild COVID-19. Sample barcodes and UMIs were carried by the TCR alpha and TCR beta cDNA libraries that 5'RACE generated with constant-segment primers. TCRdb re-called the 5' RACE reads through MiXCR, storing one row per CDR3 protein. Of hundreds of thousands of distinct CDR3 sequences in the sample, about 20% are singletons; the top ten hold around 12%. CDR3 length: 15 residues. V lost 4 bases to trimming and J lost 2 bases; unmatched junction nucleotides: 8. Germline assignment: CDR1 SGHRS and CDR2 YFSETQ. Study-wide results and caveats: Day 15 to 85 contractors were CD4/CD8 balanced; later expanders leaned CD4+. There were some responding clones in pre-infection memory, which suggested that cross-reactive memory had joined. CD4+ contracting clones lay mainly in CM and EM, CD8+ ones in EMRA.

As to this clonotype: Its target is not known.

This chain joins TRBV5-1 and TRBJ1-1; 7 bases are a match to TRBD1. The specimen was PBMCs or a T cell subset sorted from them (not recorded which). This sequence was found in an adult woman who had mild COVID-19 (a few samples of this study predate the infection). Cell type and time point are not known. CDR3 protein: CASSGPGTANTEAFF. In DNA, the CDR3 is TGCGCCAGCAGCGGCCCCGGGACAGCCAACACTGAAGCTTTCTTT.